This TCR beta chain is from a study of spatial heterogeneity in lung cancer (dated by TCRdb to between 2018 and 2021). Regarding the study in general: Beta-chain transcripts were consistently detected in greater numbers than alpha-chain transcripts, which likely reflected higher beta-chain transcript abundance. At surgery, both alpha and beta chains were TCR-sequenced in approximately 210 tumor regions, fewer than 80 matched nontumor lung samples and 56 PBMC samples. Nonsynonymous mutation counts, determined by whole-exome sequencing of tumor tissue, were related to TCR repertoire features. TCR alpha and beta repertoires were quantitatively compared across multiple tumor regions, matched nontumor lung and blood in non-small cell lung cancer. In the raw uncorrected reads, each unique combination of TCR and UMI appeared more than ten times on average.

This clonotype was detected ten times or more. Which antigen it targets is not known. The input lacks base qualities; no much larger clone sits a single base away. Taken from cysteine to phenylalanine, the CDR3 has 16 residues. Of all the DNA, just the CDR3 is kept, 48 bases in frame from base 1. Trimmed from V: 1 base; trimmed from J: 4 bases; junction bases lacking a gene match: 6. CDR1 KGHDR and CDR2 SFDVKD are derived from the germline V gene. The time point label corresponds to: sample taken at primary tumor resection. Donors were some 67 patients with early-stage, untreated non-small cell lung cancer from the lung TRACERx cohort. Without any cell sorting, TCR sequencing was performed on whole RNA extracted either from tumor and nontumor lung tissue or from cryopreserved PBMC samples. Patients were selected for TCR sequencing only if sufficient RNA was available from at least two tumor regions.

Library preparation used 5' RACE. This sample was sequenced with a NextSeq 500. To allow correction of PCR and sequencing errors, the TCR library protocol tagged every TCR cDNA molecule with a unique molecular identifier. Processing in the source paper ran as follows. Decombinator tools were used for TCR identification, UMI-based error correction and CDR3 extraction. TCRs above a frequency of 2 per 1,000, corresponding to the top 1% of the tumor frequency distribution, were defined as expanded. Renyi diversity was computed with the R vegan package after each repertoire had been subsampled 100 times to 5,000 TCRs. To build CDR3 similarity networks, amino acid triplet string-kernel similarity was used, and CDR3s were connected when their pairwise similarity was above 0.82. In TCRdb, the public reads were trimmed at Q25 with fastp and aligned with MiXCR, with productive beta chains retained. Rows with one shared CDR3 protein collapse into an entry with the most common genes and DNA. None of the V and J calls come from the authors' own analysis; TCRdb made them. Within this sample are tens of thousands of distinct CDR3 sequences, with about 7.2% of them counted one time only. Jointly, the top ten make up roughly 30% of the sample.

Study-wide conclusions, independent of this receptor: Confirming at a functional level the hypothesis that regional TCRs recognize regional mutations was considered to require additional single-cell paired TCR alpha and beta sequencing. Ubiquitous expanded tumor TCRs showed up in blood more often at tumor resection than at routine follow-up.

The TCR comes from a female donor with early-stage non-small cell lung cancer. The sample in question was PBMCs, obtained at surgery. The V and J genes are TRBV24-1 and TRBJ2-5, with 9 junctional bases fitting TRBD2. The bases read TGTGCCACCAGTGATTTTTCGCGGGAGGGCCCAGAGACCCAGTACTTC. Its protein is CATSDFSREGPETQYF.